This T cell receptor beta chain came from a study of CD8 T cells in ankylosing spondylitis. TCRdb re-called the 5' RACE reads with MiXCR, one entry per CDR3 protein. The table includes 150,000 to 200,000 distinct CDR3 sequences, around 13% detected once. The CDR3 is 15 amino acids. V lost 5 bases and J lost 0, with 10 bases in between. This clonotype was counted many times. The sequence derives from a female donor with ankylosing spondylitis or in good health (not recorded which). The specimen was blood, either unsorted or a sorted T cell fraction (not recorded which). V usage is TRBV12-3 or TRBV12-4 and J usage is TRBJ2-2, with a weak D call TRBD2 (6 bases). The CDR3 DNA follows: TGTGCCAGCAGTAGTGGGGGGACGAACACCGGGGAGCTGTTTTTT. It codes for CASSSGGTNTGELFF.